These 17 T cell receptor beta chains were all obtained from the same sample, sequenced in a study of cytomegalovirus exposure and HLA in healthy donors. Primers for the PCR totalled 60 Vbeta and 13 Jbeta. The data were produced by immunoSEQ multiplex PCR, yet TCRdb's version contains in-frame clones alone and is incomplete. The sample records 150,000 to 200,000 clones, approximately 80% being singletons. Material for sequencing was PBMCs. The source of these receptors is a woman aged 40 to 50 in good health and CMV-seronegative.

V usage is TRBV18 and J usage is TRBJ2-7; D is perhaps TRBD1 (5 bases). The CDR3 has 13 amino acids. Germline loops: CDR1 KGHSH, CDR2 LQKENI. The germline V and J ends were trimmed by 6 bases and 2 bases, with 11 bases remaining between them. As DNA, the CDR3 is TGTGCCAGCTCTCCGACAGCCACCTACGAGCAGTACTTC. Amino acids: CASSPTATYEQYF.

V usage is TRBV4-3 and J usage is TRBJ2-5; D perhaps matches TRBD2 (5 bases). The length of the CDR3 is 13 residues. Trimming cost V 1 base and J 2 bases, with 5 bases left between them. Looked up from germline, CDR1 is LGHNA and CDR2 is YSLEER. DNA for the CDR3: TGCGCCAGCAGCCAAGGACTACAAGAGACCCAGTACTTC. Protein product: CASSQGLQETQYF.

J is TRBJ1-6 and V is TRBV13; no firm D call. Germline V gene lookup returns CDR1 PRHDT and CDR2 FYEKMQ (reference sequence). Trimming took 1 base from V and 0 from J, leaving 7 bases between them. This CDR3 has 16 amino acids. The CDR3 loop is CASSLDRSSYNSPLHF. The CDR3 region has the DNA TGTGCCAGCAGCTTAGACCGGAGCTCCTATAATTCACCCCTCCACTTT.

V usage is TRBV11-2 and J usage is TRBJ2-1; TRBD1 aligns across 7 bases. The V segment lost 3 bases and the J segment 6 bases; nucleotides outside the gene matches: 8. Germline V CDR1 and CDR2: SGHAT, FQNNGV. The length of the CDR3 is 15 residues. In nucleotides, the CDR3 is TGTGCCAGCAGCTTCTCAGAGACAGGGTTCAATGAGCAGTTCTTC. Residues: CASSFSETGFNEQFF.

The J gene is TRBJ2-1, the V gene TRBV9, with 9 nucleotides matching TRBD2. CDR1 is SGDLS and CDR2 is YYNGEE in the germline V gene. The junction had 11 bases not matched to a gene; V was cut back by 3 bases and J by 7 bases. The CDR3 contains 16 residues. CDR3 loop: CASSARLAVVKNEQFF. Written as DNA, the CDR3 is TGTGCCAGCAGCGCGAGACTAGCGGTAGTAAAGAATGAGCAGTTCTTC.

A note on this clone: The germline gene is not matched at one end of the junction; a read error may be the cause. The CDR3 loop is CSSSLEGTTGNTIYF. The CDR3 nucleotides are TGTTCCAGCAGCTTAGAAGGGACAACTGGAAACACCATATATTTT. The chain combines TRBV7-9 with TRBJ1-3; TRBD1 is a possible D gene (6 bases). The V gene's germline CDR1 is SEHNR and CDR2 FQNEAQ (reference sequence). CDR3 length equals 15 residues.

This sequence joins TRBV5-1 and TRBJ1-1; 7 bases are a match to TRBD1. Germline-derived CDR1 and CDR2 are SGHRS and YFSETQ. The CDR3 has 16 residues. Trimming cost V 0 bases and J 8 bases; bases outside gene matches: 13. For the CDR3, the DNA is TGCGCCAGCAGCTTGGAGGTTTTAGGGGGCGCGAGGGAAGCTTTCTTT. Translating gives CASSLEVLGGAREAFF.

The chain employs TRBV2 and TRBJ2-1; 7 nucleotides match TRBD1. CDR3 length: 16 amino acids. Unmatched junction bases numbered 7, after V lost 5 bases and J lost 0 bases. Germline CDR1 and CDR2: SNHLY and FYNNEI. The CDR3 here is CASSWTGTSSYNEQFF. DNA for the CDR3: TGTGCCAGCAGTTGGACAGGTACCTCCTCCTACAATGAGCAGTTCTTC.

The chain joins TRBV5-1 to TRBJ2-7; 12 nucleotides agree with TRBD1. CDR1 is SGHRS and CDR2 is YFSETQ in the germline V gene. The CDR3 runs 15 residues. J was trimmed by 8 bases and V by 1 base; bases with no gene match: 7. CDR3 in DNA: TGCGCCAGCAGCTTGTCGGGGGGACAGGGGGCCCAGCAGTACTTC. Residues: CASSLSGGQGAQQYF.

The CDR3 nucleotides read TGTGCCAGCAGTTACGAGGGGGGACTAGCGGTACAGTTCTTC. Protein sequence: CASSYEGGLAVQFF. The rearrangement uses TRBV6-6 and TRBJ2-1; 11 bases are a match to TRBD2. Germline V CDR1 and CDR2: MNHNY, SVGAGI (reference sequence). V trimming: 2 bases; J trimming: 13 bases; junction bases outside the gene matches: 7. The CDR3 is made up of 14 amino acids.

The chain employs TRBV13 and TRBJ1-5; unclear D gene. Per the germline V gene, CDR1 is PRHDT and CDR2 is FYEKMQ (reference sequence). V was trimmed by 1 base and J by 7 bases, leaving 5 bases between them. The CDR3 is 12 amino acids. Here the CDR3 reads CASSLDRQPQHF. In DNA form, the CDR3 reads TGTGCCAGCAGCTTAGACAGACAGCCCCAGCATTTT.

This rearrangement joins TRBV7-2 to TRBJ2-7, with TRBD2 identical over 8 bases. V dropped 5 bases and J dropped 5; count of bases not matched to a gene: 11. The germline V gene has CDR1 SGHTA and CDR2 FQGNSA. The CDR3 extends over 15 amino acids. This chain's CDR3 is CASSLRGLGRHEQYF. The CDR3 DNA sequence: TGTGCCAGCAGCCTTCGGGGACTAGGCCGCCACGAGCAGTACTTC.

This chain links TRBV9 with TRBJ2-3, with a possible D match to TRBD2 (7 bases). Looked up from germline, CDR1 is SGDLS and CDR2 is YYNGEE. The length of the CDR3 is 14 residues. Between the trimmed V and J ends, which lost 2 bases and 5 bases, there was a span of 12 bases. In DNA, the CDR3 is TGTGCCAGCAGCGTCGCGGGGGCAGGAGATACGCAGTATTTT. Translation gives CASSVAGAGDTQYF.

V and J are TRBV6-5 and TRBJ2-5; TRBD1 aligns across 7 bases. Trimming removed 11 bases from V and 11 bases from J; junction bases left unmatched: 14. CDR3 length: 12 residues. Germline V gives CDR1 MNHEY, CDR2 SVGAGI. The CDR3, as DNA: TGTGCCCGCCGGGACAGAGTGTATGAGCAGTACTTC. As protein: CARRDRVYEQYF.

V gene TRBV6-5 combines with J gene TRBJ1-2; 7 nucleotides align to TRBD1. This CDR3 has 14 residues. CDR1 is MNHEY and CDR2 is SVGAGI in the germline V gene. V was pared by 0 bases and J by 8 bases, with 6 bases of the junction left unmatched. The CDR3 DNA is TGTGCCAGCAGTTACTCTCGGACAGGCTGGGGCTACACCTTC. Translation gives CASSYSRTGWGYTF.

The rearrangement links TRBV4-3 to TRBJ1-2; possible D gene TRBD1, 6 bases. There are 13 residues in the CDR3. The germline V and J ends were trimmed by 0 bases and 8 bases, with 10 bases remaining between them. Germline assignment: CDR1 LGHNA and CDR2 YSLEER. CDR3: CASSQENRAGYTF. CDR3 nucleotide sequence: TGCGCCAGCAGCCAAGAAAACAGGGCGGGCTACACCTTC.

This chain links TRBV15 with TRBJ2-2; D possibly corresponds to TRBD1 (6 bases). V shed 2 bases and J shed 6 bases, with 16 bases lying between them. CDR3 length equals 16 residues. Germline V lookup: CDR1 LNHNV, CDR2 YYDKDF (reference sequence). Written as DNA, the CDR3 is TGTGCCACCAGCAGACTAGACAGGAGAGTGGCCGGGGAGCTGTTTTTT. As protein: CATSRLDRRVAGELFF.